The subject of this entry is one T cell receptor beta chain. No antigen is known for it. Additional DNA sequences in this sample encode the identical CDR3. The sample is drawn from a study of PD-1 blockade in classical Hodgkin lymphoma. Time point defined: cycle 4 day 1 (C4D1), after 5 to 7 weeks of nivolumab. Every patient experienced relapse after autologous stem cell transplantation, and brentuximab vedotin exposure varied. Relapsed/refractory classical Hodgkin lymphoma patients had complete, partial or progressive responses. Study-wide points: Excluded were patients who started nivolumab under 1 year after ASCT, a group that had lower diversity. There was a significant rise in CD4+ TCR diversity by C4D1, with no such rise for CD8+.

Measured with immunoSEQ multiplex PCR; TCRdb has only the in-frame clones, and not every one. The sample has over 50,000 clones; 87% are singletons. Trimming took 0 bases from V and 5 from J; bases not matched to a gene: 3. Germline values: CDR1 SGHRS, CDR2 YFSETQ. This CDR3 is built from 15 residues. Specimen: peripheral blood mononuclear cells (PBMCs), collected before the fourth cycle of nivolumab. The chain recombines TRBV5-1 with TRBJ2-2, with 8 nucleotides matching TRBD1. The TCR was taken from a human donor with classical Hodgkin lymphoma. CDR3 nucleotides: TGCGCCAGCAGCTTGGGGCAGGGGGCGACCGGGGAGCTGTTTTTT. Its translation: CASSLGQGATGELFF.